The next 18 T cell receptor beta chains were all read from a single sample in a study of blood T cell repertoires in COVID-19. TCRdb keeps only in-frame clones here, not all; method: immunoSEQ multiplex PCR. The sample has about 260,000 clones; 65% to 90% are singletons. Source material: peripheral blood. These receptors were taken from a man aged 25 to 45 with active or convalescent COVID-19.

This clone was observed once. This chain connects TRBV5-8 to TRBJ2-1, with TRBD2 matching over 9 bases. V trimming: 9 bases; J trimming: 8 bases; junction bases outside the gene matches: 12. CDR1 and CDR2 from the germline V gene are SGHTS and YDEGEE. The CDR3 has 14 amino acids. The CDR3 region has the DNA TGTGCCAACACCTATAGCGGGGGCCCATATGAGCAGTTCTTC. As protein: CANTYSGGPYEQFF.

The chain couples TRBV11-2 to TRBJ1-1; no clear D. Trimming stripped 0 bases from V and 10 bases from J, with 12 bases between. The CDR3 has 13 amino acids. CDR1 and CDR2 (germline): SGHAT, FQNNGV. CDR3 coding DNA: TGTGCCAGCAGCTTAGAGAACGTTGGGAGAGCTTTCTTT. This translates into CASSLENVGRAFF.

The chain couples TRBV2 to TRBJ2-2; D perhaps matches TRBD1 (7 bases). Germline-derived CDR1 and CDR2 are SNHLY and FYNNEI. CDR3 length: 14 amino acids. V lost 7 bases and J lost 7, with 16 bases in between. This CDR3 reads CASNTDQGGGELFF. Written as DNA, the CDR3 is TGTGCCAGCAACACCGACCAGGGGGGCGGGGAGCTGTTTTTT.

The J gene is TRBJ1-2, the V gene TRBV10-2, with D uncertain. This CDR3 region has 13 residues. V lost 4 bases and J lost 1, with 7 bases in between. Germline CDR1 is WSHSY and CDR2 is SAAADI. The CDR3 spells CASSARGNYGYTF. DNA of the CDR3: TGCGCCAGCAGTGCCCGGGGTAACTATGGCTACACCTTC.

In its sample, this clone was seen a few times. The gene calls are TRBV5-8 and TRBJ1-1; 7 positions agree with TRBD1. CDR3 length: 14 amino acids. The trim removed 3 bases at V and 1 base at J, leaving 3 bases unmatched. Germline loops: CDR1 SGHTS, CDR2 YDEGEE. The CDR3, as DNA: TGTGCCAGCAGCTGGGGACAGCCGAACACTGAAGCTTTCTTT. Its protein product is CASSWGQPNTEAFF.

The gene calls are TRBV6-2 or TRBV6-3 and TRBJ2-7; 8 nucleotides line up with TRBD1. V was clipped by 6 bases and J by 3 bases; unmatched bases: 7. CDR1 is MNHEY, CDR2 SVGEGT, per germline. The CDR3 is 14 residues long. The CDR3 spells CASSERTGNYEQYF. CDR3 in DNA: TGTGCCAGCAGCGAGAGGACAGGGAACTACGAGCAGTACTTC.

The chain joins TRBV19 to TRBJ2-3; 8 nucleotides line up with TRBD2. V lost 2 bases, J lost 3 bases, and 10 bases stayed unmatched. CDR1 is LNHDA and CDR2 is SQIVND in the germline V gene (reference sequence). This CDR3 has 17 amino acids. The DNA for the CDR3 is TGTGCCAGTAGTATAATTTTCGGGGGGGGCTTGACAGATACGCAGTATTTT. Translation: CASSIIFGGGLTDTQYF. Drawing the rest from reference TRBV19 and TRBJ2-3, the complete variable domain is DGGITQSPKYLFRKEGQNVTLSCEQNLNHDAMYWYRQDPGQGLRLIYYSQIVNDFQKGDIAEGYSVSREKKESFPLTVTSAQKNPTAFYLCASSIIFGGGLTDTQYFGPGTRLTVL.

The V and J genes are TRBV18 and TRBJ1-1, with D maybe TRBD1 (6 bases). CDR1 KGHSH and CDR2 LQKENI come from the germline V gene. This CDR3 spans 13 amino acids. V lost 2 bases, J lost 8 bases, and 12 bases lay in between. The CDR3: CASSPLKDREAFF. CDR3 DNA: TGTGCCAGCTCACCATTGAAGGACAGAGAAGCTTTCTTT.

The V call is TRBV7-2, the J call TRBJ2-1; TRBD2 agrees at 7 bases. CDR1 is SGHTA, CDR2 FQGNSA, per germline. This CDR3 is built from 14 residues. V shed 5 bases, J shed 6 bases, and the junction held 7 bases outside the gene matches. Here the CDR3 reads CASSLGGSRNEQFF. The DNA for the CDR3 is TGTGCCAGCAGCCTCGGGGGGTCGCGCAATGAGCAGTTCTTC.

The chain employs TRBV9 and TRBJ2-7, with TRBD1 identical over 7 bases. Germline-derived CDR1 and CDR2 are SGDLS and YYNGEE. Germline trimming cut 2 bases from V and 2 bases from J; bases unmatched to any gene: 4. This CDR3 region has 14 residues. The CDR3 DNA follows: TGTGCCAGCAGCGTGACAGGGAATACCTACGAGCAGTACTTC. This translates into CASSVTGNTYEQYF.

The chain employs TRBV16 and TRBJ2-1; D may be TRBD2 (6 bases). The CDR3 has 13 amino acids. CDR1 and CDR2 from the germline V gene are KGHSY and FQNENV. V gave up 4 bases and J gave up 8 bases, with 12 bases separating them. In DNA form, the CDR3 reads TGTGCCAGCAGCCGACTGGAGGGTCATGAGCAGTTCTTC. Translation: CASSRLEGHEQFF.

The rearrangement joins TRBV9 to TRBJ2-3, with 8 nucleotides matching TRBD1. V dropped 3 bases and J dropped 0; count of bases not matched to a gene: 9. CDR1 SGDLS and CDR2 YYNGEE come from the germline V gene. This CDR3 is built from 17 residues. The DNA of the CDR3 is TGTGCCAGCAGCGAAGAGGGACAGGCCCCCAGCACAGATACGCAGTATTTT. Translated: CASSEEGQAPSTDTQYF.

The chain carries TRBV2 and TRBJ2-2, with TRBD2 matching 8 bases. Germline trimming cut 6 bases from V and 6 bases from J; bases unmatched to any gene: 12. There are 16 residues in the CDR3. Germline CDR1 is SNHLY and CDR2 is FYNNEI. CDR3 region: CASRERTSLRPGELFF. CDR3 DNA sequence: TGTGCCAGCAGAGAGAGGACTAGCCTTCGTCCCGGGGAGCTGTTTTTT.

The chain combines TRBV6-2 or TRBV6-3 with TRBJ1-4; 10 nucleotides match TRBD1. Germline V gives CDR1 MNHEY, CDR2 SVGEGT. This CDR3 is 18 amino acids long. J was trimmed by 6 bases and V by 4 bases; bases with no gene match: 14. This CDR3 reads CASSSGTGVSWRDEKLFF. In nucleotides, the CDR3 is TGTGCCAGCAGTTCCGGGACAGGGGTATCATGGCGAGATGAAAAACTGTTTTTT.

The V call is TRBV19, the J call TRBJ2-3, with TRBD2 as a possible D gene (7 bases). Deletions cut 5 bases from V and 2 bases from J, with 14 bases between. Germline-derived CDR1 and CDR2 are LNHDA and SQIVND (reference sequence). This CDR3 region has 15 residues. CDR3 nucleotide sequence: TGTGCCAGTAGTCTCGTGGGGGGGCCCACAGATACGCAGTATTTT. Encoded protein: CASSLVGGPTDTQYF.

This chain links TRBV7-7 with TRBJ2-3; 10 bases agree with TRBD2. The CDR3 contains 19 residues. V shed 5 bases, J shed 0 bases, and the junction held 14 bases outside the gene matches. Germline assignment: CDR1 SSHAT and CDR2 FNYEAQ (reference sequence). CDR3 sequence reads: CASSPRASGGPLSTDTQYF. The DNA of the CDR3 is TGTGCCAGCAGCCCCAGGGCTAGCGGGGGCCCACTCAGCACAGATACGCAGTATTTT.

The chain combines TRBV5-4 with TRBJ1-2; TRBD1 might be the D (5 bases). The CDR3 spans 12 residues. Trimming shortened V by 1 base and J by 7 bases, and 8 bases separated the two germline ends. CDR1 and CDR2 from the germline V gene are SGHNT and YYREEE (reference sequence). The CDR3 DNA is TGTGCCAGCAGCTTGTCCAGGGCTGGCTACACCTTC. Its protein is CASSLSRAGYTF.

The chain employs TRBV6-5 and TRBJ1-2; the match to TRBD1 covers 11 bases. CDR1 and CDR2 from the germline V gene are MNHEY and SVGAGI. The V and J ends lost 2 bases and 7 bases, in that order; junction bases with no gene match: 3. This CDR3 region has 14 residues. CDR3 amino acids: CASSYEGTGGGYTF. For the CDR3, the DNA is TGTGCCAGCAGTTACGAAGGGACAGGGGGTGGCTACACCTTC.